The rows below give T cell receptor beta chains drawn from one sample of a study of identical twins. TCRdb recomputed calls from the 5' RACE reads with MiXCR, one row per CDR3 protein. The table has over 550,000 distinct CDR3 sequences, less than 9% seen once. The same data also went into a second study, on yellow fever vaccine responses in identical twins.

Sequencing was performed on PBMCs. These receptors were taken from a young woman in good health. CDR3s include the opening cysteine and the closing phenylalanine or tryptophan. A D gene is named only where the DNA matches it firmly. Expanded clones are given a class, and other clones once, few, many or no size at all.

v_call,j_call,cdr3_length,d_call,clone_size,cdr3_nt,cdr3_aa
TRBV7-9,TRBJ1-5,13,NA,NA,TGTGCCAGCAGCTTAGTGGGTAACCAGCCCCGGCATTTT,CASSLVGNQPRHF
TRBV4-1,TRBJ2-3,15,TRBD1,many,TGCGCCAGCAGCCAACGGACAGGGACAGTAGATACGCAGTATTTT,CASSQRTGTVDTQYF
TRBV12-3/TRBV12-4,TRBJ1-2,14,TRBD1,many,TGTGCCAGCAGTCCCCGGACAGGGTTTTATGGCTACACCTTC,CASSPRTGFYGYTF
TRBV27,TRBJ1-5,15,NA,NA,TGTGCCAGCAGCTCCCTGCTGGGAGCCGGTCAGCCCCAGCATTTT,CASSSLLGAGQPQHF
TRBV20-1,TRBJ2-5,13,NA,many,TGCAGTGCCCCTGCCGGGGGCCAAGAGACCCAGTACTTC,CSAPAGGQETQYF
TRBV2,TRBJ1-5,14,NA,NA,TGTGCCAGCAGTGCCGGGGGGTGGAATCAGCCCCAGCATTTT,CASSAGGWNQPQHF
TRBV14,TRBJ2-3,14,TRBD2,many,TGTGCCAGCAGGATTAGCGGGAGTACGGATACGCAGTATTTT,CASRISGSTDTQYF
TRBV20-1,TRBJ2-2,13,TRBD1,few,TGCAGTGCTAACAGGGGGCTGGGCGGGGAGCTGTTTTTT,CSANRGLGGELFF
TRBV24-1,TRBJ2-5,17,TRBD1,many,TGTGCCACCAGTGATCGCGGGACAGGGACCAACCAAGAGACCCAGTACTTC,CATSDRGTGTNQETQYF
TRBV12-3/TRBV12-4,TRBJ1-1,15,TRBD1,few,TGTGCCAGCAGTTTCGAGCCGGGACAGGGTGTGGAAGCTTTCTTT,CASSFEPGQGVEAFF
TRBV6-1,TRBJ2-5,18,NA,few,TGTGCCAGCAGACTAAACGCTGGCTCTGGGGGGCGCCATGAGACCCAGTACTTC,CASRLNAGSGGRHETQYF
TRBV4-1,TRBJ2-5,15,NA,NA,TGCGCCAGCAGCCAAGTAATGGGTGGAGATGAGACCCAGTACTTC,CASSQVMGGDETQYF
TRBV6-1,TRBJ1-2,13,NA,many,TGTGCCAGCAGTGTTGGCGGCCTTGCTAGCTACACCTTC,CASSVGGLASYTF
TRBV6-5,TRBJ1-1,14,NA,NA,TGTGCCAGCAGTTTTAGGGGAACGAACACTGAAGCTTTCTTT,CASSFRGTNTEAFF
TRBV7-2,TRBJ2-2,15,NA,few,TGTGCCAGCAGCAGGGGGAGGGGCCGGACCGGGGAGCTGTTTTTT,CASSRGRGRTGELFF
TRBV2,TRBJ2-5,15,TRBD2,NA,TGTGCCAGCAGACAAAGGGCTAGCGGGAAAGAGACCCAGTACTTC,CASRQRASGKETQYF
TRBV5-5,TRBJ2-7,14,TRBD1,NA,TGTGCCAGCAGCGCGAGACAGGGAACCTACGAGCAGTACTTC,CASSARQGTYEQYF
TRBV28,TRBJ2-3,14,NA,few,TGTGCCAGCAGTCCGACTCTAGTAGCAGATACGCAGTATTTT,CASSPTLVADTQYF
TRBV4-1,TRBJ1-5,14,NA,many,TGCGCCAGCAGCCAAGATGGGGGTTCTCAGCCCCAGCATTTT,CASSQDGGSQPQHF
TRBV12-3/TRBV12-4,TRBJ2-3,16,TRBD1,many,TGTGCCAGCAGCCAGGGAACGGACAGGGGTGCAGATACGCAGTATTTT,CASSQGTDRGADTQYF
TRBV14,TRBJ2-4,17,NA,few,TGTGCCAGCAGCCCCAGTCCGGGACACCTAGCCAAAAACATTCAGTACTTC,CASSPSPGHLAKNIQYF
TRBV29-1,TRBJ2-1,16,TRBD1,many,TGCAGCGTTGAAGGTCGGACAGGGGTGTCGGTCGATGAGCAGTTCTTC,CSVEGRTGVSVDEQFF
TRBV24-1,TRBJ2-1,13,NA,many,TGTGCCACCAGCCGGGACATAGGGAGCAAGCAGTTCTTC,CATSRDIGSKQFF
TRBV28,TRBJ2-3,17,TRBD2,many,TGTGCCAGCAGTTTTCACACTAGCGGGGGGGAAAGGGATACGCAGTATTTT,CASSFHTSGGERDTQYF
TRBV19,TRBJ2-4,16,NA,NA,TGTGCCAGTAGTATAGCGCCCGGTGGGGCCAAAAACATTCAGTACTTC,CASSIAPGGAKNIQYF
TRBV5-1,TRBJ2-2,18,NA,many,TGCGCCAGCAGTTATCCCCAGGGCCCCAACAAGAGGACCGGGGAGCTGTTTTTT,CASSYPQGPNKRTGELFF
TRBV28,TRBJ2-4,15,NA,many,TGTGCCAGCAGTTTGGCAGGGGTCGCCAAAAACATTCAGTACTTC,CASSLAGVAKNIQYF
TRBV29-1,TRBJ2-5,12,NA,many,TGCAGCGTTCAACAGGGAGGAGAGACCCAGTACTTC,CSVQQGGETQYF
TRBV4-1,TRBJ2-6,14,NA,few,TGCGCCAGCAGCCAAGATCCTGGGGCCAACGTCCTGACTTTC,CASSQDPGANVLTF
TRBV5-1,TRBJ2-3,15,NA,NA,TGCGCCAGCAGCATACTGGGCCCAGTGGTAGATACGCAGTATTTT,CASSILGPVVDTQYF
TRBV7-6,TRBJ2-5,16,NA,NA,TGTGCCAGCAGCCCCGGAGTGGGGGGCCTCCAAGAGACCCAGTACTTC,CASSPGVGGLQETQYF
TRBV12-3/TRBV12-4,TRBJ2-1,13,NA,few,TGTGCCAGCAGTCAGACTGCAACCAATGAGCAGTTCTTC,CASSQTATNEQFF
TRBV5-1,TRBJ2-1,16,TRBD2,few,TGCGCCAGCAGCTTGAAAACTAGCGGGAGTTACAATGAGCAGTTCTTC,CASSLKTSGSYNEQFF
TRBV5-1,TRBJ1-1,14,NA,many,TGCGCCAGCAGCCCCCGGCAATTGAACACTGAAGCTTTCTTT,CASSPRQLNTEAFF
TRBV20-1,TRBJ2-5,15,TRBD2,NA,TGCAGTGCTTTCCCCGGGACTAGCCGGAAAGAGACCCAGTACTTC,CSAFPGTSRKETQYF
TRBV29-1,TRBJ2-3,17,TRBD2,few,TGCAGCGTTTTAGTCTCTAGCGGGAGGGCCCGCACAGATACGCAGTATTTT,CSVLVSSGRARTDTQYF
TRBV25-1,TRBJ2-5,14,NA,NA,TGTGCCAGCAGTGAAGATAGAGTTTCTGGGACCCAGTACTTC,CASSEDRVSGTQYF
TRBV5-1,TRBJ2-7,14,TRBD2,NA,TGCGCCAGCAGCTTTAGCGGGGTTATTTACGAGCAGTACTTC,CASSFSGVIYEQYF
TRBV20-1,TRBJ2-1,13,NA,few,TGCAGTGCTCCAACGATGGATCGTAATGAGCAGTTCTTC,CSAPTMDRNEQFF
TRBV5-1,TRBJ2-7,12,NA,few,TGCGCCAGCAGCCCGACAGACTACGAGCAGTACTTC,CASSPTDYEQYF
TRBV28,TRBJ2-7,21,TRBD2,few,TGTGCCAGCAGTTTAAGGGGGTCGGGACTAGCGGGACGACCGGGTCTCTACGAGCAGTACTTC,CASSLRGSGLAGRPGLYEQYF
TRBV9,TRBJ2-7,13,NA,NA,TGTGCCAGCAGCGTCAGGGGAGGTAACGAGCAGTACTTC,CASSVRGGNEQYF
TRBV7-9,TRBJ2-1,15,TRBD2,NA,TGTGCCAGCAGCTACACTAGCGGGGGGGCCGATGAGCAGTTCTTC,CASSYTSGGADEQFF
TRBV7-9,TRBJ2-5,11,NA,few,TGTGCCAGCAGCCCAGGGGACGCCCAGTACTTC,CASSPGDAQYF
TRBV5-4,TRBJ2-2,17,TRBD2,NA,TGTGCCAGCAGCTTGGATCCACCGGGGGGGTACACCGGGGAGCTGTTTTTT,CASSLDPPGGYTGELFF
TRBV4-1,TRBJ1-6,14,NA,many,TGCGCCAGCAGCCAATACACAGGAAATTCACCCCTCCACTTT,CASSQYTGNSPLHF
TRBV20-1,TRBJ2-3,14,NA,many,TGCAGTGCTAGTGCCCGGGGAGGCACAGATACGCAGTATTTT,CSASARGGTDTQYF
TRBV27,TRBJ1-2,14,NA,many,TGTGCCAGCAGATCGGACGGAGCTAACTATGGCTACACCTTC,CASRSDGANYGYTF
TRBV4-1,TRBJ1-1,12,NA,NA,TGCGCCAGCGGGAGGATGAACACTGAAGCTTTCTTT,CASGRMNTEAFF
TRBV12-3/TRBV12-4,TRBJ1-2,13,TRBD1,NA,TGTGCCAGCAGTTGGGACAGGAGCTATGGCTACACCTTC,CASSWDRSYGYTF